The TCR beta chain described here comes from a study of CD8+CD57+ T cells in acquired aplastic anemia. The V end was cut by 4 bases, the J end by 4 bases, with 13 bases between. The CDR3 has 14 amino acids. Germline V gene lookup returns CDR1 ENHRY and CDR2 SYGVKD. As concerns this clonotype: Its matching antigen is unknown.

Sequencing was done on patients that had shown CD8+CD57+ cell expansion by flow cytometry. The enrolled patients all had severe acquired aplastic anemia. Researchers used genomic DNA as the template to profile TCR beta VDJ and CDR3. TCRdb reanalysed the reads using MiXCR and keeps one entry per CDR3 protein. Among hundreds of thousands of distinct CDR3 sequences listed, 25% to 40% were seen once. Study-level points and caveats: Sharing between patients and controls was observed for about 27 CD8+ CDR3 sequences.

The chain has TRBV10-3 and TRBJ1-2; D ambiguous. This clonotype originated in a human donor with aplastic anemia. Sequenced: sorted CD4+, CD8+, or CD8+CD57+ T cells (not recorded which) from PBMCs. The CDR3, as DNA: TGTGCCATCAGTGCCACTGGACGGAGCTATGGCTACACCTTC. Translated: CAISATGRSYGYTF.